This TCR beta chain was identified during a study of beta chain features in type 1 diabetes. Whole-study results and caveats: More deletions and fewer insertions at VDJ junctions were seen in type 1 diabetes patients. Patients showed naive, central memory and Treg TCRB repertoires that appeared more similar than those of healthy donors. People with Type 1 diabetes carried modestly yet significantly shorter TCRB CDR3s in all four CD4+ subsets.

Stem cell-like memory, regulatory, central memory and naive CD4+ cells were sorted via CD45RO/CCR7/CD25/CD127/CD95/CD27. Expressed TCRB transcripts got sequenced, as all isolated RNA was reverse transcribed. Some clones are missing from TCRdb's copy, which holds only in-frame ones; the method was immunoSEQ multiplex PCR. The table lists 600,000 to 700,000 clones, roughly 12% of them singletons, with about 0.11% in the top ten. This clone was found a few times. Its cognate antigen is unknown. The sequenced sample was naive CD4+ T cells from blood. The clonotype comes from a man aged 25 to 40 with type 1 diabetes.

CDR3 protein: CASSYRGSSYNEQFF. Here the CDR3 DNA reads TGTGCCAGCAGCTACAGGGGTAGCTCCTACAATGAGCAGTTCTTC. V is TRBV7-9 and J is TRBJ2-1; 7 bases are shared with TRBD1. Germline assignment: CDR1 SEHNR and CDR2 FQNEAQ (reference sequence). V lost 4 bases to trimming and J lost 0 bases; unmatched junction nucleotides: 3. The CDR3 length is 15 residues.